The 13 T cell receptor beta chains below come from one sample, sequenced in a study of T cell responses to AZD1222 COVID-19 vaccine. Profiling relied on immunoSEQ multiplex PCR, and the TCRdb table lists in-frame clones only, not all of them. The sample records roughly 100,000 clones, about 86% being singletons. The specimen comprised peripheral blood, sampled on day 0 of AZD1222 vaccination. The receptor source for this set is an adult in good health.

The chain is built from TRBV6-5 and TRBJ2-7; the match to TRBD2 covers 9 bases. Trimming took 7 bases from V and 3 from J; bases not matched to a gene: 4. Germline values: CDR1 MNHEY, CDR2 SVGAGI. The CDR3 runs to 13 residues. The CDR3 here is CASNQAGGYEQYF. CDR3 nucleotide sequence: TGTGCCAGCAACCAAGCGGGGGGCTACGAGCAGTACTTC.

This chain links TRBV19 with TRBJ2-2; 14 bases align to TRBD2. Losses at the gene ends were 7 bases for V and 4 bases for J; bases not matched to a gene: 8. CDR3 size: 17 residues. Germline values: CDR1 LNHDA, CDR2 SQIVND (reference sequence). This CDR3 reads CASTGTSGRRGTGELFF. CDR3 bases: TGTGCCAGTACCGGGACTAGCGGGAGAAGGGGCACCGGGGAGCTGTTTTTT.

The chain employs TRBV3-1 (or the pseudogene TRBV3-2) and TRBJ2-7; 11 bases fit TRBD2. Trimming at V came to 1 base and at J to 5 bases, leaving 4 bases not matched to a gene. Germline V gives CDR1 LGHDT, CDR2 YNNKEL (reference sequence). This CDR3 contains 15 residues. The CDR3 reads CASSQVPSGRNEQYF. As DNA, the CDR3 is TGTGCCAGCAGCCAAGTCCCTAGCGGGAGGAACGAGCAGTACTTC.

The chain carries TRBV5-6 and TRBJ1-5; D is uncertain. The CDR3 sequence is 15 residues long. V lost 1 base and J lost 6, with 14 bases in between. Germline V CDR1 and CDR2: SGHDT, YYEEEE. CDR3 sequence (DNA): TGTGCCAGCAGCTTGCTACAGAGACCGAGTCAGCCCCAGCATTTT. This sequence encodes CASSLLQRPSQPQHF.

The chain combines TRBV6-4 with TRBJ1-1; D perhaps matches TRBD1 (5 bases). The V gene lost 0 bases and the J gene lost 7 bases, with 6 bases spanning the gap. Germline lookup yields CDR1 MRHNA and CDR2 SNTAGT. This CDR3 contains 12 residues. The CDR3 loop reads CASSDSGVEAFF. The CDR3, as DNA: TGTGCCAGCAGTGACTCAGGGGTTGAAGCTTTCTTT.

Only one count was recorded for this clone. The chain is built from TRBV5-1 and TRBJ1-4; no clear D. The CDR3 loop spans 14 amino acids. Trimming stripped 4 bases from V and 4 bases from J, with 11 bases between. The germline gives CDR1 SGHRS, CDR2 YFSETQ. This CDR3 is CASSNSLYNEKLFF. CDR3 sequence (DNA): TGCGCCAGCAGCAACAGCCTCTATAATGAAAAACTGTTTTTT.

This clone has a handful of counts. The V call is TRBV7-2, the J call TRBJ1-6, with D hard to call. Germline CDR1 reads SGHTA; CDR2 reads FQGNSA. Trimming pared 7 bases from V and 9 bases from J, leaving 16 bases between. The CDR3 spans 14 residues. The CDR3 DNA sequence: TGTGCCAGCACCCTACGGACGACTGGTTCACCCCTCCACTTT. It translates to CASTLRTTGSPLHF. Variable domain in full (rest from reference TRBV7-2 and TRBJ1-6): GAGVSQSPSNKVTEKGKDVELRCDPISGHTALYWYRQSLGQGLEFLIYFQGNSAPDKSGLPSDRFSAERTGGSVSTLTIQRTQQEDSAVYLCASTLRTTGSPLHFGNGTRLTVT.

The chain combines TRBV4-2 with TRBJ2-7; D gene ambiguous. The CDR3 has 18 residues. Trimming pared 1 base from V and 0 bases from J, leaving 19 bases between. Germline lookup yields CDR1 LGHNA and CDR2 YNFKEQ. The CDR3 DNA sequence: TGTGCCAGCAGCCAAGGGCGCCCTTTGATGGCAGACTCCTACGAGCAGTACTTC. Amino acids: CASSQGRPLMADSYEQYF.

In DNA form, the CDR3 reads TGTGCCAGCAGTCCCCAAGGACGGACTAGCGGATACGAGCAGTACTTC. Translation: CASSPQGRTSGYEQYF. This chain connects TRBV6-2 or TRBV6-3 to TRBJ2-7; TRBD2 agrees at 10 bases. CDR1 MNHEY and CDR2 SVGEGT come from the germline V gene. V shed 5 bases, J shed 4 bases, and the junction held 11 bases outside the gene matches. This CDR3 has 16 amino acids.

The chain carries TRBV6-2 or TRBV6-3 and TRBJ2-2; D ambiguous. There are 14 residues in the CDR3. Germline values: CDR1 MNHEY, CDR2 SVGEGT. The V end was cut by 5 bases, the J end by 9 bases, with 16 bases between. CDR3: CASSPSRQHRELFF. The CDR3 DNA follows: TGTGCCAGCAGTCCCTCCCGGCAGCACCGGGAGCTGTTTTTT.

The CDR3 coding sequence is TGCAGCGTTGAGAAGGGGGTGGACACTGAAGCTTTCTTT. Translation: CSVEKGVDTEAFF. The gene calls are TRBV29-1 and TRBJ1-1; possibly TRBD1 for D (6 bases). CDR1 and CDR2 from the germline V gene are SQVTM and ANQGSEA. The CDR3 consists of 13 residues. Trimming removed 3 bases from V and 3 bases from J, with 11 bases in between.

The V and J genes are TRBV18 and TRBJ2-1; D unclear. CDR3 length equals 13 residues. The V end was cut by 3 bases, the J end by 6 bases, with 9 bases between. CDR1 is KGHSH, CDR2 LQKENI, per germline. DNA for the CDR3: TGTGCCAGCTCACCGAGCTCAGCCAATGAGCAGTTCTTC. Translated, it gives CASSPSSANEQFF.

The rearrangement links TRBV5-1 to TRBJ2-7, with D uncertain. The CDR3 is made up of 12 amino acids. CDR1 is SGHRS, CDR2 YFSETQ, per germline. Trimming stripped 5 bases from V and 0 bases from J, with 6 bases between. The CDR3 region is CASSGDSYEQYF. CDR3 bases: TGCGCCAGCAGTGGAGACTCCTACGAGCAGTACTTC.